The 26 T cell receptor beta chains below come from one sample, sequenced in a study of T-cell memory formation after mild COVID-19. One entry per CDR3 protein results from TCRdb running MiXCR on the 5' RACE reads. The sample includes about 360,000 distinct CDR3 sequences, over 13% of them seen just once. Input material: PBMCs or a T cell subset sorted from them (not recorded which). These receptors were taken from a man aged 18-30 years who had mild COVID-19 (a few samples of this study predate the infection). Cell type and time point are not known.

There are a few counts of this clonotype. The genes are TRBV9 and TRBJ2-7; 8 positions agree with TRBD1. This CDR3 contains 14 residues. In germline, CDR1 is SGDLS, CDR2 YYNGEE. V lost 4 bases and J lost 4; bases outside the gene matches: 7. The CDR3 protein is CASSPKGQAYEQYF. In nucleotides, the CDR3 is TGTGCCAGCAGCCCAAAGGGACAGGCGTACGAGCAGTACTTC.

The chain is built from TRBV7-9 and TRBJ2-3; 8 bases align to TRBD2. Germline V gives CDR1 SEHNR, CDR2 FQNEAQ (reference sequence). CDR3 length: 16 amino acids. Trimming took 6 bases from V and 2 from J; bases not matched to a gene: 10. The CDR3, as DNA: TGTGCCAGCAGTATCCAAGCGGGGGCCCCCACAGATACGCAGTATTTT. This codes for CASSIQAGAPTDTQYF.

This clonotype showed up many times. J is TRBJ2-1 and V is TRBV7-9; the match to TRBD2 covers 8 bases. The CDR3 sequence is 15 residues long. Germline lookup yields CDR1 SEHNR and CDR2 FQNEAQ (reference sequence). J was trimmed by 3 bases and V by 5 bases; bases with no gene match: 6. The CDR3 spells CASSQGLAYYNEQFF. The CDR3 DNA follows: TGTGCCAGCAGCCAAGGACTAGCTTACTACAATGAGCAGTTCTTC.

The rearrangement uses TRBV20-1 and TRBJ1-1; D might be TRBD1 (6 bases). V was shortened by 0 bases and J by 3 bases, with 11 bases between the two germline ends. This CDR3 spans 14 amino acids. Germline CDR1 and CDR2: DFQATT and SNEGSKA (reference sequence). CDR3 region: CSARDRGMDTEAFF. The CDR3 bases are TGCAGTGCTAGAGACAGGGGAATGGACACTGAAGCTTTCTTT.

This clonotype came up many times. The chain employs TRBV6-5 and TRBJ2-5, with D possibly being TRBD1 or TRBD2 (5 bases each). Germline values: CDR1 MNHEY, CDR2 SVGAGI. The CDR3 has 16 amino acids. Trimming pared 5 bases from V and 4 bases from J, leaving 20 bases between. DNA for the CDR3: TGTGCCAGCAGTCAACCTGGACGGGACGGGGCAGAGACCCAGTACTTC. This translates into CASSQPGRDGAETQYF.

This clonotype was found many times. This chain joins TRBV6-2 or TRBV6-3 and TRBJ2-7; D unresolved. The CDR3 runs 14 residues. V shed 2 bases and J shed 3 bases, with 11 bases lying between them. CDR1 is MNHEY, CDR2 SVGEGT, per germline. In DNA, the CDR3 is TGTGCCAGCAGTTACGCCGGCAGGCGCTACGAGCAGTACGTC. It specifies CASSYAGRRYEQYV.

This chain links TRBV5-1 with TRBJ1-6, with TRBD1 matching 7 bases. The junction had 3 bases not matched to a gene; V was cut back by 1 base and J by 5 bases. CDR3 length: 15 amino acids. The germline gives CDR1 SGHRS, CDR2 YFSETQ. This CDR3 is CASSLSGGDNSPLHF. CDR3 DNA: TGCGCCAGCAGCTTGTCAGGGGGGGATAATTCACCCCTCCACTTT.

A few counts support this clonotype. In DNA form, the CDR3 reads TGTGCCATCAGTGTGAGCCAGATCAGGGGCGACGAGCAGTACTTC. This encodes CAISVSQIRGDEQYF. This rearrangement joins TRBV10-3 to TRBJ2-7; TRBD1 is a possible D gene (6 bases). V lost 4 bases to trimming and J lost 5 bases, with 18 bases between them. Germline V CDR1 and CDR2: ENHRY, SYGVKD. The CDR3 has 15 residues.

The table lists this clonotype with many counts. This chain links TRBV12-3 or TRBV12-4 with TRBJ1-1; D is perhaps TRBD1 (5 bases). Trimming stripped 5 bases from V and 3 bases from J, with 10 bases between. CDR3 size: 13 residues. The CDR3 DNA reads TGTGCCAGCAGTATCGGGACCTACACTGAAGCTTTCTTT. Translated, it gives CASSIGTYTEAFF.

This sequence joins TRBV5-1 and TRBJ2-5; D tentatively reads TRBD1 or TRBD2 (5 bases each). Trimming cost V 5 bases and J 5 bases, with 16 bases left between them. Germline CDR1 and CDR2: SGHRS and YFSETQ. CDR3 length: 14 residues. The CDR3 DNA sequence: TGCGCCAGCAGGTTGACGGGACGGCCGGAGACCCAGTACTTC. It translates to CASRLTGRPETQYF.

This clonotype was seen a few times. The rearrangement links TRBV3-1 to TRBJ2-1; 10 bases are shared with TRBD2. The CDR3 loop spans 17 amino acids. Germline V lookup: CDR1 LGHDT, CDR2 YNNKEL (reference sequence). The junction had 4 bases not matched to a gene; V was cut back by 0 bases and J by 2 bases. CDR3 in DNA: TGTGCCAGCAGCCAAGATAGACTAGCGGGTACCTACAATGAGCAGTTCTTC. This translates into CASSQDRLAGTYNEQFF.

The sample holds one count of this clonotype. The chain joins TRBV4-1 to TRBJ1-5; D is undetermined. The length of the CDR3 is 15 residues. Trimming took 3 bases from V and 6 from J, leaving 15 bases between them. From germline, CDR1 is MGHRA and CDR2 YSYEKL. The chain's CDR3 is CASSHPGGVSQPQHF. CDR3 DNA sequence: TGCGCCAGCAGCCACCCGGGCGGAGTTTCTCAGCCCCAGCATTTT.

The chain employs TRBV4-3 and TRBJ2-3; 9 bases align to TRBD2. The germline V gene has CDR1 LGHNA and CDR2 YSLEER. The CDR3 is made up of 16 amino acids. The V and J ends lost 3 bases and 4 bases, in that order; junction bases with no gene match: 8. In DNA, the CDR3 is TGCGCCAGCAGCCAGGGGACTAGCCCACCGGCAGATACGCAGTATTTT. Translated: CASSQGTSPPADTQYF.

This clonotype has only a few counts. The chain has TRBV7-9 and TRBJ2-7; D not resolved. Germline V CDR1 and CDR2: SEHNR, FQNEAQ (reference sequence). The ends were cut back, 4 bases at V and 3 bases at J, with 4 bases in the middle. CDR3 length: 11 amino acids. CDR3 residues: CASSYVYEQYF. The CDR3 DNA reads as TGTGCCAGCAGCTATGTCTACGAGCAGTACTTC. The full variable domain, its missing parts supplied by reference TRBV7-9 and TRBJ2-7, is DTGVSQNPRHKITKRGQNVTFRCDPISEHNRLYWYRQTLGQGPEFLTYFQNEAQLEKSRLLSDRFSAERPKGSFSTLEIQRTEQGDSAMYLCASSYVYEQYFGPGTRLTVT.

The rearrangement uses TRBV6-2 or TRBV6-3 and TRBJ1-1; D is uncertain. The CDR3 is 14 amino acids. Germline V CDR1 and CDR2: MNHEY, SVGEGT. Trimming took 6 bases from V and 1 from J, leaving 12 bases between them. The CDR3: CASRAVGWNTEAFF. The CDR3, as DNA: TGTGCCAGCAGGGCTGTAGGGTGGAACACTGAAGCTTTCTTT.

The V and J genes are TRBV4-1 and TRBJ2-1; D is undetermined. Germline CDR1 and CDR2: MGHRA and YSYEKL. The V and J ends lost 4 bases and 0 bases respectively, with 10 bases between them. The CDR3 runs to 15 residues. CDR3 in DNA: TGCGCCAGCAGCCCTAGTCTGAGCTCCTACAATGAGCAGTTCTTC. This translates into CASSPSLSSYNEQFF.

This clonotype has more than one count but fewer than ten. This sequence joins TRBV29-1 and TRBJ2-3; 15 bases align to TRBD2. Trimming took 4 bases from V and 6 from J; bases not matched to a gene: 5. Germline assignment: CDR1 SQVTM and CDR2 ANQGSEA. This CDR3 has 15 amino acids. The CDR3 nucleotides read TGCAGCGTTGGAGGCGGACTAGCGGGGGGGGATACGCAGTATTTT. Translating gives CSVGGGLAGGDTQYF.

The chain combines TRBV10-3 with TRBJ2-7, with 7 bases matching TRBD2. Trimming cost V 0 bases and J 9 bases; bases outside gene matches: 2. CDR1 and CDR2 from the germline V gene are ENHRY and SYGVKD. CDR3 length: 12 amino acids. The CDR3, as DNA: TGTGCCATCAGTGAGTCGGGGGAGGGGCAGTACGTC. Encoded protein: CAISESGEGQYV.

This clonotype was recorded a few times. The chain combines TRBV5-1 with TRBJ2-3; maybe TRBD2 (6 bases). Looked up from germline, CDR1 is SGHRS and CDR2 is YFSETQ. The CDR3 length is 16 residues. V shed 3 bases and J shed 8 bases, with 22 bases lying between them. Here the CDR3 reads CASSSGNSLALGTQYF. CDR3 in DNA: TGCGCCAGCAGCTCGGGAAATTCTCTAGCGTTGGGTACGCAGTATTTT.

This clonotype showed up just a few times. The chain joins TRBV5-1 to TRBJ2-1; no firm D call. The CDR3 spans 20 residues. Germline values: CDR1 SGHRS, CDR2 YFSETQ. V dropped 0 bases and J dropped 5 bases, with 27 bases sitting between them. This chain's CDR3 is CASSLAFSPSSTKINNEQFF. CDR3 coding DNA: TGCGCCAGCAGCTTGGCGTTTTCGCCGTCCAGCACAAAGATTAACAATGAGCAGTTCTTC.

The chain couples TRBV25-1 to TRBJ2-3; D not certain. From germline, CDR1 is MGHDK and CDR2 SYGVNS. V was trimmed by 2 bases and J by 2 bases, leaving 2 bases between them. This CDR3 comprises 12 residues. CDR3 nucleotide sequence: TGTGCCAGCAGTGAACCCACAGATACGCAGTATTTT. Its translation is CASSEPTDTQYF.

This clonotype was seen at least ten times. This chain uses TRBV5-1 with TRBJ2-3; 8 bases agree with TRBD2. The CDR3 is 16 amino acids. After removal of 4 bases from V and 8 bases from J, the junction contained 15 bases not matched to a gene. Looked up from germline, CDR1 is SGHRS and CDR2 is YFSETQ. CDR3 coding DNA: TGCGCCAGCAGCCAGACCCTCGCGGGGGGTGGCTCTACGCAGTATTTT. This encodes CASSQTLAGGGSTQYF.

The chain's CDR3 is CASSLRQGILMNTEAFF. CDR3 DNA: TGTGCCAGCAGTTTACGGCAGGGAATACTCATGAACACTGAAGCTTTCTTT. The chain couples TRBV12-3 or TRBV12-4 to TRBJ1-1; maybe TRBD1 (5 bases). Trimming removed 2 bases from V and 0 bases from J, with 16 bases in between. CDR3 length: 17 residues.

The CDR3 nucleotides read TGCGCCAGCAGCCCCGGGACCACGGTCTCTGGAAACACCATATATTTT. This gives the protein CASSPGTTVSGNTIYF. This sequence joins TRBV5-1 and TRBJ1-3; tentatively, D is TRBD1 (5 bases). V lost 4 bases, J lost 0 bases, and 14 bases lay in between. The germline V gene has CDR1 SGHRS and CDR2 YFSETQ. The CDR3 is 16 amino acids.

This clonotype was seen a few times. The chain is built from TRBV4-2 and TRBJ1-1; perhaps TRBD1 as D (5 bases). This CDR3 is 14 amino acids long. The V gene's germline CDR1 is LGHNA and CDR2 YNFKEQ. The germline V and J ends were trimmed by 0 bases and 7 bases, with 12 bases remaining between them. The CDR3 reads CASSQERLGDEAFF. CDR3 nucleotide sequence: TGTGCCAGCAGCCAAGAAAGACTAGGGGATGAAGCTTTCTTT.

This chain connects TRBV5-1 to TRBJ1-1; D remains unclear. This CDR3 is 13 amino acids long. Trimming took 6 bases from V and 4 from J, leaving 13 bases between them. Germline assignment: CDR1 SGHRS and CDR2 YFSETQ. The CDR3 here is CASTWGGSTEAFF. Written as DNA, the CDR3 is TGCGCCAGCACCTGGGGAGGGTCCACTGAAGCTTTCTTT. Combining the CDR3 with reference TRBV5-1 and TRBJ1-1 gives the whole variable domain KAGVTQTPRYLIKTRGQQVTLSCSPISGHRSVSWYQQTPGQGLQFLFEYFSETQRNKGNFPGRFSGRQFSNSRSEMNVSTLELGDSALYLCASTWGGSTEAFFGQGTRLTVV.